A selection of T cell receptor beta chains follows, all from one sample in a study of T cells in localized non-small cell lung cancer. Generated by immunoSEQ multiplex PCR, the TCRdb table keeps only in-frame clones and is missing some. The table includes tens of thousands of clones, more than 85% detected once. This sample comprised peripheral blood, obtained before any cancer treatment. The receptors shown here come from a man aged 18 to 49 with stage I lung adenocarcinoma. The CDR3 runs from the conserved cysteine through the conserved F or W. The D gene is left open where the match is weak. Size is stated for part of the rows, as once, few or many counts, or as a class when the clone is expanded.

v_gene: TRBV7-2; j_gene: TRBJ2-3; abundance: .; d_gene: .; CDR3aa: CASSLADTQYF; CDR3nt: TGTGCCAGCAGCCTGGCAGATACGCAGTATTTT
v_gene: TRBV12-5; j_gene: TRBJ2-2; abundance: .; d_gene: .; CDR3aa: CASGLGSGNTGELFF; CDR3nt: TGTGCTAGTGGTTTGGGGTCCGGGAACACCGGGGAGCTGTTTTTT
v_gene: TRBV6-1; j_gene: TRBJ2-2; abundance: .; d_gene: TRBD1; CDR3aa: CASSRTGVNTGELFF; CDR3nt: TGTGCCAGCAGTCGGACAGGGGTGAACACCGGGGAGCTGTTTTTT
v_gene: TRBV7-2; j_gene: TRBJ1-2; abundance: .; d_gene: .; CDR3aa: CASSRPDLGVGGYTF; CDR3nt: TGTGCCAGCAGCCGACCGGATCTCGGGGTAGGGGGCTACACCTTC
v_gene: TRBV10-2; j_gene: TRBJ2-7; abundance: .; d_gene: .; CDR3aa: CASSEGSSYEQYF; CDR3nt: TGCGCCAGCAGTGAAGGCAGCTCCTACGAGCAGTACTTC
v_gene: TRBV6-5; j_gene: TRBJ1-6; abundance: few; d_gene: .; CDR3aa: CASSGNNSPLHF; CDR3nt: TGTGCCAGCAGTGGTAATAATTCACCCCTCCACTTT
v_gene: TRBV27; j_gene: TRBJ2-2; abundance: few; d_gene: TRBD1; CDR3aa: CASSYGRGLGGELFF; CDR3nt: TGTGCCAGCAGTTACGGCAGGGGGCTGGGCGGGGAGCTGTTTTTT
v_gene: TRBV5-4; j_gene: TRBJ2-3; abundance: .; d_gene: TRBD1; CDR3aa: CASSLQGALTDTQYF; CDR3nt: TGTGCCAGCAGCTTGCAGGGGGCCCTCACAGATACGCAGTATTTT
v_gene: TRBV30; j_gene: TRBJ1-4; abundance: .; d_gene: .; CDR3aa: CALGSRPTNEKLFF; CDR3nt: TGTGCCCTGGGCAGTCGGCCAACTAATGAAAAACTGTTTTTT
v_gene: TRBV10-1; j_gene: TRBJ2-1; abundance: once; d_gene: TRBD2; CDR3aa: CASSLVSFNVAGGSYNEQFF; CDR3nt: TGCGCCAGCAGTCTAGTGAGCTTCAACGTAGCGGGGGGCTCCTACAATGAGCAGTTCTTC
v_gene: TRBV7-9; j_gene: TRBJ1-5; abundance: few; d_gene: .; CDR3aa: CAGGGGLGQPQHF; CDR3nt: TGTGCCGGAGGAGGCGGTCTTGGTCAGCCCCAGCATTTT
v_gene: TRBV7-2; j_gene: TRBJ2-3; abundance: .; d_gene: TRBD2; CDR3aa: CASSLLAGSDTQCF; CDR3nt: TGTGCCAGCAGCTTATTAGCGGGTTCAGATACGCAGTGTTTT
v_gene: TRBV9; j_gene: TRBJ2-1; abundance: .; d_gene: TRBD2; CDR3aa: CASSVVLAGIYEQFF; CDR3nt: TGTGCCAGCAGCGTAGTACTAGCGGGGATTTATGAGCAGTTCTTC
v_gene: TRBV6-5; j_gene: TRBJ1-2; abundance: .; d_gene: .; CDR3aa: CASSYSGAGGYTF; CDR3nt: TGTGCCAGCAGTTACTCGGGGGCCGGTGGCTACACCTTC
v_gene: TRBV9; j_gene: TRBJ2-3; abundance: .; d_gene: TRBD2; CDR3aa: CASSVGAGGLADTQYF; CDR3nt: TGTGCCAGCAGCGTAGGAGCGGGGGGGCTTGCAGATACGCAGTATTTT
v_gene: TRBV6-5; j_gene: TRBJ1-1; abundance: .; d_gene: .; CDR3aa: CASRAGNRNTEAFF; CDR3nt: TGTGCCAGCAGAGCCGGGAACAGGAACACTGAAGCTTTCTTT
v_gene: TRBV10-3; j_gene: TRBJ1-3; abundance: .; d_gene: .; CDR3aa: CAISREFLNTIYF; CDR3nt: TGTGCCATCAGTCGTGAGTTTTTAAACACCATATATTTT
v_gene: TRBV6-5; j_gene: TRBJ1-1; abundance: once; d_gene: .; CDR3aa: CASSRDRNTEAFF; CDR3nt: TGTGCCAGCTCCCGGGACCGAAACACTGAAGCTTTCTTT
v_gene: TRBV7-3; j_gene: TRBJ1-1; abundance: .; d_gene: TRBD1; CDR3aa: CASSSGQGSTEAFF; CDR3nt: TGTGCCAGCAGCTCGGGACAGGGGAGCACTGAAGCTTTCTTT
v_gene: TRBV5-8; j_gene: TRBJ1-5; abundance: .; d_gene: .; CDR3aa: CASSRGGAYSNQPQHF; CDR3nt: TGTGCCAGCAGCCGGGGGGGGGCCTATAGCAATCAGCCCCAGCATTTT
v_gene: TRBV5-8; j_gene: TRBJ2-5; abundance: .; d_gene: .; CDR3aa: CASSLGPVGSQETQYF; CDR3nt: TGTGCCAGCAGCTTGGGGCCCGTGGGCTCCCAAGAGACCCAGTACTTC
v_gene: TRBV11-1; j_gene: TRBJ1-1; abundance: few; d_gene: .; CDR3aa: CASSLAGEGTRDTEAFF; CDR3nt: TGTGCCAGCAGCTTAGCAGGCGAGGGGACCCGGGACACTGAAGCTTTCTTT
v_gene: TRBV4-2; j_gene: TRBJ1-6; abundance: .; d_gene: .; CDR3aa: CASSQDPPGTSYNSPLHF; CDR3nt: TGTGCCAGCAGCCAAGATCCGCCAGGGACGAGTTATAATTCACCCCTCCACTTT
v_gene: TRBV5-6; j_gene: TRBJ1-3; abundance: .; d_gene: .; CDR3aa: CASSLDGLASGNTIYF; CDR3nt: TGTGCCAGCAGCTTGGATGGCTTAGCCTCTGGAAACACCATATATTTT
v_gene: TRBV19; j_gene: TRBJ1-5; abundance: .; d_gene: .; CDR3aa: CASSAPGPRTNQPQHF; CDR3nt: TGTGCCAGTAGTGCCCCCGGGCCACGGACCAATCAGCCCCAGCATTTT
v_gene: TRBV7-6; j_gene: TRBJ1-1; abundance: .; d_gene: TRBD1; CDR3aa: CASSRRTGGITEAFF; CDR3nt: TGTGCCAGCAGCCGTCGGACAGGGGGCATCACTGAAGCTTTCTTT
v_gene: TRBV5-5; j_gene: TRBJ1-1; abundance: .; d_gene: TRBD1; CDR3aa: CASSVLRDRNTEAFF; CDR3nt: TGTGCCAGCAGCGTCCTCCGGGACAGGAATACTGAAGCTTTCTTT
v_gene: TRBV9; j_gene: TRBJ1-1; abundance: once; d_gene: TRBD1; CDR3aa: CASSFRDRGMNTEAFF; CDR3nt: TGTGCCAGCAGCTTCCGGGACAGGGGGATGAACACTGAAGCTTTCTTT
v_gene: TRBV19; j_gene: TRBJ1-5; abundance: .; d_gene: .; CDR3aa: CASSIGGGSNQPQHF; CDR3nt: TGTGCCAGTAGTATCGGGGGGGGAAGCAATCAGCCCCAGCATTTT
v_gene: TRBV4-3; j_gene: TRBJ1-1; abundance: .; d_gene: TRBD1; CDR3aa: CASSQDPGQWNTEAFF; CDR3nt: TGCGCCAGCAGCCAAGACCCGGGACAGTGGAACACTGAAGCTTTCTTT
v_gene: TRBV7-9; j_gene: TRBJ1-2; abundance: .; d_gene: .; CDR3aa: CASSPQPRDYGYTF; CDR3nt: TGTGCCAGCAGCCCCCAGCCGCGGGACTATGGCTACACCTTC
v_gene: TRBV9; j_gene: TRBJ2-1; abundance: .; d_gene: .; CDR3aa: CASSPGQDNEQFF; CDR3nt: TGTGCCAGCAGCCCGGGACAAGACAATGAGCAGTTCTTC
v_gene: TRBV5-6; j_gene: TRBJ2-3; abundance: .; d_gene: .; CDR3aa: CASSFFVAWGTDTQYF; CDR3nt: TGTGCCAGCAGCTTTTTCGTGGCCTGGGGGACAGATACGCAGTATTTT
v_gene: TRBV6-5; j_gene: TRBJ2-2; abundance: .; d_gene: TRBD1; CDR3aa: CASSAGTGYTGELFF; CDR3nt: TGTGCCAGCAGTGCCGGGACAGGTTACACCGGGGAGCTGTTTTTT
v_gene: TRBV18; j_gene: TRBJ1-2; abundance: .; d_gene: TRBD1; CDR3aa: CASSPTGEGYGYTF; CDR3nt: TGTGCCAGCTCACCGACAGGGGAGGGATATGGCTACACCTTC
v_gene: TRBV5-6; j_gene: TRBJ2-1; abundance: .; d_gene: .; CDR3aa: CASTFLNSNEQFF; CDR3nt: TGTGCCAGCACCTTCCTAAACAGCAATGAGCAGTTCTTC
v_gene: TRBV19; j_gene: TRBJ2-1; abundance: .; d_gene: .; CDR3aa: CASKGGVSYNEQFF; CDR3nt: TGTGCCAGTAAGGGTGGCGTGTCCTACAATGAGCAGTTCTTC
v_gene: TRBV9; j_gene: TRBJ1-2; abundance: once; d_gene: TRBD1; CDR3aa: CASSVGWEGAYYGYTF; CDR3nt: TGTGCCAGCAGCGTAGGGTGGGAGGGGGCGTACTATGGCTACACCTTC
v_gene: TRBV5-4; j_gene: TRBJ2-7; abundance: .; d_gene: .; CDR3aa: CASRKTGYYEQYF; CDR3nt: TGTGCCAGCAGAAAAACAGGCTACTACGAGCAGTACTTC